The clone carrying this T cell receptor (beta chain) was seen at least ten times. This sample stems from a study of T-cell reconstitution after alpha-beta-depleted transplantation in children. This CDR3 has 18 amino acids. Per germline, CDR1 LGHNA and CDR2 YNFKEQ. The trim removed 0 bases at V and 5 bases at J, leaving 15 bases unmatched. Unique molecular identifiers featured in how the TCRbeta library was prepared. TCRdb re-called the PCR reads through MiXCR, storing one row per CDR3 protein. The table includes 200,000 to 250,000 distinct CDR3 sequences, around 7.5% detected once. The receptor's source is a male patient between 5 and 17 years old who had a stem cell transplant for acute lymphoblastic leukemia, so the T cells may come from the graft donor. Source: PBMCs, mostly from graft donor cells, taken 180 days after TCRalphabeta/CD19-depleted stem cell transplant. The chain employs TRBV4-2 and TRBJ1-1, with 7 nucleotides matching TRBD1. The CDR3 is CASSQERQGRVLRTEAFF. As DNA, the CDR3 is TGTGCCAGCAGCCAAGAGAGACAGGGCAGGGTACTAAGGACTGAAGCTTTCTTT.